This entry lists 9 T cell receptor beta chains sequenced from one sample in a study of blood T cell repertoires in COVID-19. TCRdb keeps only in-frame clones here, not all; method: immunoSEQ multiplex PCR. Of approximately 97,000 clones in the sample, 65% to 85% were seen once. Sequenced: peripheral blood. All receptors come from a man in his 60s with acute or convalescent COVID-19.

This chain links TRBV19 with TRBJ1-3; weak D call: TRBD1 (5 bases). This CDR3 comprises 19 residues. V dropped 7 bases and J dropped 2 bases, with 27 bases sitting between them. Germline V CDR1 and CDR2: LNHDA, SQIVND (reference sequence). CDR3 bases: TGTGCCAGTAACCATCACCCGACCCGGGGGGAAGGGCCTGGAAACACCATATATTTT. Its translation is CASNHHPTRGEGPGNTIYF.

The chain carries TRBV7-2 and TRBJ1-2; TRBD1 is a possible D gene (6 bases). This CDR3 spans 16 amino acids. Deletions cut 0 bases from V and 0 bases from J, with 11 bases between. Germline V gene sequence: CDR1 SGHTA, CDR2 FQGNSA. The CDR3 coding sequence is TGTGCCAGCAGCTTAGCGCTGGACAGACCTAACTATGGCTACACCTTC. Amino acids: CASSLALDRPNYGYTF.

This chain links TRBV7-2 with TRBJ1-1, with a weak D call TRBD1 (5 bases). The V gene lost 5 bases and the J gene lost 0 bases, with 16 bases spanning the gap. CDR1 SGHTA and CDR2 FQGNSA come from the germline V gene. This CDR3 spans 16 amino acids. The CDR3 loop reads CASSPGLGNLNTEAFF. As DNA, the CDR3 is TGTGCCAGCAGCCCGGGACTCGGGAATCTGAACACTGAAGCTTTCTTT.

The chain joins TRBV3-1 (or the pseudogene TRBV3-2) to TRBJ1-3; no reliable D call. Trimming took 4 bases from V and 0 from J, leaving 10 bases between them. The CDR3 has 15 residues. CDR1 LGHDT and CDR2 YNNKEL come from the germline V gene (reference sequence). The CDR3, as DNA: TGTGCCAGCAGCCGAAGCGATCTCTCTGGAAACACCATATATTTT. This sequence encodes CASSRSDLSGNTIYF.

CDR3 in DNA: TGTGCCAGCAGCTCCCAAACAGGACCAAATGAAAAACTGTTTTTT. Amino acids: CASSSQTGPNEKLFF. This sequence joins TRBV7-2 and TRBJ1-4, with D perhaps matching TRBD1 (5 bases). V was shortened by 4 bases and J by 5 bases, with 14 bases between the two germline ends. Germline values: CDR1 SGHTA, CDR2 FQGNSA. CDR3 length equals 15 residues.

This clone was observed a few times. V is TRBV14 and J is TRBJ2-1; 12 bases are shared with TRBD1. The CDR3 runs to 22 residues. The J segment lost 1 base and the V segment lost 1 base, leaving 17 bases of the junction unmatched. The germline V gene has CDR1 SGHDN and CDR2 FVKESK. This CDR3 is CASSQVAPVPGQGASSYNEQFF. In nucleotides, the CDR3 is TGTGCCAGCAGCCAAGTAGCGCCGGTCCCGGGACAGGGGGCCTCGTCCTACAATGAGCAGTTCTTC. The full variable domain, rest sourced from reference TRBV14 and TRBJ2-1, is EAGVTQFPSHSVIEKGQTVTLRCDPISGHDNLYWYRRVMGKEIKFLLHFVKESKQDESGMPNNRFLAERTGGTYSTLKVQPAELEDSGVYFCASSQVAPVPGQGASSYNEQFFGPGTRLTVL.

V gene TRBV7-9 combines with J gene TRBJ1-1, with D hard to call. In germline, CDR1 is SEHNR, CDR2 FQNEAQ (reference sequence). Trimming cost V 3 bases and J 6 bases, with 17 bases left between them. The CDR3 length is 15 residues. CDR3 coding DNA: TGTGCCAGCAGCTTTGGAGCTCGGCGGAGCGCTGAAGCTTTCTTT. This codes for CASSFGARRSAEAFF.

This chain joins TRBV3-1 (or the pseudogene TRBV3-2) and TRBJ2-2, with D perhaps matching TRBD2 (5 bases). There are 15 residues in the CDR3. Trimming shortened V by 5 bases and J by 5 bases, and 15 bases separated the two germline ends. Germline lookup yields CDR1 LGHDT and CDR2 YNNKEL (reference sequence). Written as DNA, the CDR3 is TGTGCCAGCAGCTTCGGATTTACGGGGACCGGGGAGCTGTTTTTT. Amino acids: CASSFGFTGTGELFF.

V gene TRBV4-3 combines with J gene TRBJ1-5, with D possibly TRBD1 on 5 matching bases. Germline V lookup: CDR1 LGHNA, CDR2 YSLEER. V dropped 0 bases and J dropped 2 bases, with 8 bases sitting between them. The CDR3 is made up of 15 amino acids. CDR3 region: CASSQDGAGNQPQHF. CDR3 DNA sequence: TGCGCCAGCAGCCAAGATGGGGCAGGCAATCAGCCCCAGCATTTT.